This T cell receptor beta chain is from a study of Ad26.COV2.S vaccination and SARS-CoV-2 variants. Treatment specified: roughly 20 received Ad26.COV2.S at low or high dose, single or two shots; five or six received placebo; per-sample allocation not given. On day 63 after the first injection, vaccine and placebo recipients gave samples. This clone was picked up one time. TCRdb's table, derived via immunoSEQ multiplex PCR, lists solely in-frame clones and lacks some. The sample has about 400,000 clones; about four fifths are singletons. With 6 bases removed from V and 5 bases from J, the gap between germline ends came to 16 bases. The CDR3 loop spans 14 amino acids. From germline, CDR1 is MDHEN and CDR2 SYDVKM.

This receptor was taken from a person aged 18 to 65 who received the Ad26.COV2.S COVID-19 vaccine or a placebo. The sample here was peripheral blood, taken in a trial of Ad26.COV2.S vaccine versus placebo. The chain recombines TRBV28 with TRBJ2-5; D is perhaps TRBD1 or TRBD2 (5 bases each). The CDR3 reads CASSTPGLGETQYF. Written as DNA, the CDR3 is TGTGCCAGCAGCACCCCGGGGCTGGGGGAGACCCAGTACTTC. Variable domain in full (rest from reference TRBV28 and TRBJ2-5): DVKVTQSSRYLVKRTGEKVFLECVQDMDHENMFWYRQDPGLGLRLIYFSYDVKMKEKGDIPEGYSVSREKKERFSLILESASTNQTSMYLCASSTPGLGETQYFGPGTRLLVL.